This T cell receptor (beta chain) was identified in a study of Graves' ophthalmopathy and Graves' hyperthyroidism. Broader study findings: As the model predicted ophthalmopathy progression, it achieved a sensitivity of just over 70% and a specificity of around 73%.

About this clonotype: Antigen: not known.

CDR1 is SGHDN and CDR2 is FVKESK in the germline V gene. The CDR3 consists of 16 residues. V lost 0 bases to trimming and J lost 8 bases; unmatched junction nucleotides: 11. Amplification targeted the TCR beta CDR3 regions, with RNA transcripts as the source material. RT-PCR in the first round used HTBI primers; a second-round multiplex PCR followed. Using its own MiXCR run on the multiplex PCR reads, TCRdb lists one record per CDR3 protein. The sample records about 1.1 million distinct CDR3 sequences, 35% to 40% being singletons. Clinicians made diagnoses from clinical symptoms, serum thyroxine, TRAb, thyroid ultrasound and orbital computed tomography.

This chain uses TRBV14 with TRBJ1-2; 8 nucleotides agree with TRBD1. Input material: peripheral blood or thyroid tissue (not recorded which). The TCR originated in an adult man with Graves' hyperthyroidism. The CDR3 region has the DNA TGTGCCAGCAGCCAAGATTTAACAGGGGGTAATACCGGCTACACCTTC. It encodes CASSQDLTGGNTGYTF.